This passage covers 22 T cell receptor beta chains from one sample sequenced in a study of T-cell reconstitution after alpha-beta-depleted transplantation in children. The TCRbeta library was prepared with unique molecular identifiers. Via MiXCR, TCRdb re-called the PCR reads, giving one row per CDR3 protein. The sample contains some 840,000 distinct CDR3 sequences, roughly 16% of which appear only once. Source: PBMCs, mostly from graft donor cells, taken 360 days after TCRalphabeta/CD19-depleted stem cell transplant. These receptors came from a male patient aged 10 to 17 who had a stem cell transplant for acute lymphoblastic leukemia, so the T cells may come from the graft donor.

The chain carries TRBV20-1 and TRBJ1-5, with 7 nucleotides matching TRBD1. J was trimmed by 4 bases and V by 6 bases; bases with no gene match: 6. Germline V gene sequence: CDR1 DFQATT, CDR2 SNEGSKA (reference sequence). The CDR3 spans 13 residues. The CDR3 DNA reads TGCAGTGCCCGGACAGGCAGGAATCAGCCCCAGCATTTT. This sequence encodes CSARTGRNQPQHF.

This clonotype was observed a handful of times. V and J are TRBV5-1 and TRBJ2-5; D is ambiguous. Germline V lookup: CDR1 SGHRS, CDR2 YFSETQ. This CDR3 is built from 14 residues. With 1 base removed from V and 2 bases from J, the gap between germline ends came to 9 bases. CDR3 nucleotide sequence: TGCGCCAGCAGCTTGAGGCCAGCTCAAGAGACCCAGTACTTC. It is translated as CASSLRPAQETQYF. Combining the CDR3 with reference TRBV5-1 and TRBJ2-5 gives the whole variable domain KAGVTQTPRYLIKTRGQQVTLSCSPISGHRSVSWYQQTPGQGLQFLFEYFSETQRNKGNFPGRFSGRQFSNSRSEMNVSTLELGDSALYLCASSLRPAQETQYFGPGTRLLVL.

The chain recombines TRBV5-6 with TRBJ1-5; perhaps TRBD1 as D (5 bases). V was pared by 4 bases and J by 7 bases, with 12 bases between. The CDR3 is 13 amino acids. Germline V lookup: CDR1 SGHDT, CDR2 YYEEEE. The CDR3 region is CASSHGAAQPQHF. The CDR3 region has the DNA TGTGCCAGCAGCCATGGGGCCGCACAGCCCCAGCATTTT.

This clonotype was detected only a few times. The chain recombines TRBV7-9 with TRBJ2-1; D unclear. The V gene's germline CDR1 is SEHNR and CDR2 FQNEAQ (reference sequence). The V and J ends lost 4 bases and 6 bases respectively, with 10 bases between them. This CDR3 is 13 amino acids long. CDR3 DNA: TGTGCCAGCAGCTCCAAGTGGGGCAATGAGCAGTTCTTC. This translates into CASSSKWGNEQFF.

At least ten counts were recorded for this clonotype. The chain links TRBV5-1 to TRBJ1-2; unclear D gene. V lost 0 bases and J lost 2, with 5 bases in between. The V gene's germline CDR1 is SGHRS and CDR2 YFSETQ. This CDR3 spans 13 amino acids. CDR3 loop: CASSLAANYGYTF. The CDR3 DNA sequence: TGCGCCAGCAGCTTGGCAGCAAACTATGGCTACACCTTC.

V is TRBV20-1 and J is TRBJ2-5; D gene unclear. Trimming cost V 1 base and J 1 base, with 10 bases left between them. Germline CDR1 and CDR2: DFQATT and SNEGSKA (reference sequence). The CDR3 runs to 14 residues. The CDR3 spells CSARARRFQETQYF. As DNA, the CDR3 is TGCAGTGCTAGAGCCCGCCGGTTCCAAGAGACCCAGTACTTC.

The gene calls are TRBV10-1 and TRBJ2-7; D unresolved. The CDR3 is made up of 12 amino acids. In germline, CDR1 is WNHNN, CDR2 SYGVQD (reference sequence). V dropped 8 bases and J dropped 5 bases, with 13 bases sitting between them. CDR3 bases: TGCGCCAGCGGAGTAGGGTCGAACGAGCAGTACTTC. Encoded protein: CASGVGSNEQYF.

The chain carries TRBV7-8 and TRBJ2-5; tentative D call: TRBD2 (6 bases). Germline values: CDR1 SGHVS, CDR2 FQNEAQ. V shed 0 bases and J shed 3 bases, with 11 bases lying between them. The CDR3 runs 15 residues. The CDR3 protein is CASSLARRDEETQYF. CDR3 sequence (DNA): TGTGCCAGCAGCTTAGCGCGGCGGGATGAAGAGACCCAGTACTTC.

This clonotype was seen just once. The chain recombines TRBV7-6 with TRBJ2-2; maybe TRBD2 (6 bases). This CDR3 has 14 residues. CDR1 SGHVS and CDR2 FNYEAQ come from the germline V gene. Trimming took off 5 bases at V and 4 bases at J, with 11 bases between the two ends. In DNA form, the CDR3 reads TGTGCCAGCAGCCAGGGACTCATCACCGGGGAGCTGTTTTTT. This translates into CASSQGLITGELFF.

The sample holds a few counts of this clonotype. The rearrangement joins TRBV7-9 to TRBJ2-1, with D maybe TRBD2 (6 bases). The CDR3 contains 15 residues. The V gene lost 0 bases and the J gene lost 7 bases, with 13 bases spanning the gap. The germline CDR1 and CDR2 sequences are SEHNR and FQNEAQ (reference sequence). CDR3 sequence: CASSLAGGEINEQFF. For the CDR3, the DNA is TGTGCCAGCAGCTTAGCGGGAGGCGAGATTAATGAGCAGTTCTTC.

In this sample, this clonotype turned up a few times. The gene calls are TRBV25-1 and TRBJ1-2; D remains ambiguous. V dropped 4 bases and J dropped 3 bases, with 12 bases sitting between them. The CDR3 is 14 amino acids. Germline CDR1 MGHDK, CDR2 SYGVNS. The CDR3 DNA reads TGTGCCAGCAGTGGAAAAGGGAACCACTATGGCTACACCTTC. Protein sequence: CASSGKGNHYGYTF.

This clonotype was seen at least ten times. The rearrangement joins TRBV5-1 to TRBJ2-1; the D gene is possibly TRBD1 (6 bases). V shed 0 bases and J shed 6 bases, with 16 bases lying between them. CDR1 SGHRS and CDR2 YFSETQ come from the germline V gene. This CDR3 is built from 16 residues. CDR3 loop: CASSLGTGMGLNEQFF. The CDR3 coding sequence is TGCGCCAGCAGCTTGGGAACAGGGATGGGGCTCAATGAGCAGTTCTTC.

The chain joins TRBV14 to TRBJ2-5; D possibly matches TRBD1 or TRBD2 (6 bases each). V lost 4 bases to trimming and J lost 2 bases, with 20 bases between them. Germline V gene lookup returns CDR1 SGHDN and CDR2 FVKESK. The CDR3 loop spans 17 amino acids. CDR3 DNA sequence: TGTGCCAGCAGCCCAAGGTGGGGGGCCTCGGGGCAAGAGACCCAGTACTTC. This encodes CASSPRWGASGQETQYF.

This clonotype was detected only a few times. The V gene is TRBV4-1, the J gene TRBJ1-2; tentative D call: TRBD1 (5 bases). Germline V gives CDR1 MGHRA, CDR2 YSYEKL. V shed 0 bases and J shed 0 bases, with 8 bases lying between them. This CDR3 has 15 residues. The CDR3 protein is CASSQEVGANYGYTF. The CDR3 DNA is TGCGCCAGCAGCCAAGAAGTAGGGGCTAACTATGGCTACACCTTC.

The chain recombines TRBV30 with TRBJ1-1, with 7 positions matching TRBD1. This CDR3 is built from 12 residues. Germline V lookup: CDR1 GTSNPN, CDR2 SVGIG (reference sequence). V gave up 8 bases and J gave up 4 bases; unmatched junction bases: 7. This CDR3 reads CAADRVGTEAFF. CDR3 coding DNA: TGTGCCGCAGACAGGGTCGGCACTGAAGCTTTCTTT.

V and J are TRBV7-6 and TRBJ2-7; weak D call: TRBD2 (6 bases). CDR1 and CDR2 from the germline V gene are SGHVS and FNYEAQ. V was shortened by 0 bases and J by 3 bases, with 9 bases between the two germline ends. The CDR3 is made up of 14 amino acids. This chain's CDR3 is CASSLASSDYEQYF. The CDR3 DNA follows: TGTGCCAGCAGCTTAGCTTCTAGCGACTACGAGCAGTACTTC.

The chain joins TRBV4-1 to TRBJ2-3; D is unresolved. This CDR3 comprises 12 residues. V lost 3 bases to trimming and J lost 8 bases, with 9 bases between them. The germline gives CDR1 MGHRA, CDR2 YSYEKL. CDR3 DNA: TGCGCCAGCAGCCACAGGATGGTTACGCAGTATTTT. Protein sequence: CASSHRMVTQYF.

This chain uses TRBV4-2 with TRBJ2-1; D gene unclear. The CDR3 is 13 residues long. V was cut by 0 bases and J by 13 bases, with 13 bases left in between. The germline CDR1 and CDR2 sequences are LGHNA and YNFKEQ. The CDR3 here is CASSQDWPRTQFF. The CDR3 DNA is TGTGCCAGCAGCCAAGATTGGCCCCGAACCCAGTTCTTC.

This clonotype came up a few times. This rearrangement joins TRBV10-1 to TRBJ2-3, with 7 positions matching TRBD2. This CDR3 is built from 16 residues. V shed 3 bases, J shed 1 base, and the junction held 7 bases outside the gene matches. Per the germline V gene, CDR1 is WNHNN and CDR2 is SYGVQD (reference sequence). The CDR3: CASSEGAGWGTDTQYF. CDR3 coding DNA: TGCGCCAGCAGTGAAGGAGCGGGATGGGGCACAGATACGCAGTATTTT.

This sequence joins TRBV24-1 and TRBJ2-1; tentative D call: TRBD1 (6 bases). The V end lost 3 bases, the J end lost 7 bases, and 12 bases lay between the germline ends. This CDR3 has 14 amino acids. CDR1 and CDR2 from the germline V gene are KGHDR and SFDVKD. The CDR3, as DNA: TGTGCCACCAGTGATCCCAACAGGGCTAATGAGCAGTTCTTC. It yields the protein CATSDPNRANEQFF.

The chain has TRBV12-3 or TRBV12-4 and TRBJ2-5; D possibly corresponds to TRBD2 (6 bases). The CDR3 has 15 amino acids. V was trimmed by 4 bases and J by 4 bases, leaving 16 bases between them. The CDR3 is CASSWANGGGETQYF. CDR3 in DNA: TGTGCCAGCAGTTGGGCAAATGGGGGAGGAGAGACCCAGTACTTC.

The CDR3 DNA reads as TGCGCCAGCAGCTTGAGTACGTACACCGGGGAGCTGTTTTTT. It encodes CASSLSTYTGELFF. The genes are TRBV5-1 and TRBJ2-2; D remains unclear. V was pared by 1 base and J by 3 bases, with 7 bases between. The length of the CDR3 is 14 residues. CDR1 is SGHRS and CDR2 is YFSETQ in the germline V gene.